This T cell receptor (beta chain) was sequenced during a study of multiple sclerosis patients with progressive multifocal leukoencephalopathy (dated by TCRdb to about 2019). In terms of the full investigation: Five MS patients treated with natalizumab who did not develop PML were sampled longitudinally as controls. Two natalizumab-treated patients who later developed PML were followed longitudinally from before therapy through 6 and 12 months to PML onset. Peripheral T and B cells were examined in MS patients who went on to develop PML (4 under natalizumab, 1 after alemtuzumab) as well as in treated patients who did not. The goal was to find JC virus-specific or public T-cell expansions that arose at the time of PML onset.

The CDR3 spans 14 residues, from the cysteine through the phenylalanine. The CDR3 DNA has 42 bases and is translated from base 1. CDR1 MNHNS and CDR2 SASEGT were looked up in the germline V gene. Unmatched junction bases come to 10, with V trimmed by 10 bases and J by 2 bases. Overall study results and their limits: When PML developed, no shared TRBV or TRBJ gene usage and no preferred TRBV-TRBJ pairings were found. With only a small, descriptive cohort, it remained unclear whether the findings reflect JC virus infection or general immunocompromise. Analysis was limited to peripheral blood, even though cerebrospinal fluid or brain lymphocytes might be more informative for natalizumab-associated PML. In most PML patients, lower normalized Shannon entropy suggested less diverse TRB repertoires, while the natalizumab-treated controls had values close to 1. TRB clones with frequency above 0.5% were observed only in PML patients, but the clones expanded at PML onset were found to be already present before and during natalizumab therapy.

As to this clone: The specificity of this receptor is unknown. No much larger clone is present one base from it, and per-base qualities are unavailable.

Using the immunoSEQ two-step multiplex PCR at survey-level depth, TRB CDR3 regions were amplified from genomic DNA. Synthetic inline TR CDR3 controls covering all V-J pairings were spiked into each PCR so that template counts could be estimated and amplification bias removed. Reads were processed so that amplification and sequencing bias were reduced, and quantification was performed against synthetic TR CDR3 analogs. The original methods were these. Raw data were processed in ImmunoSEQ Analyzer, removing out-of-frame sequences and CDR3s with stop codons, and genes were named by IMGT nomenclature. Normalized Shannon entropy, defined as 1 minus Pielou's evenness, served as the summary measure of repertoire diversity. Two TRB sequences were counted as identical only if the two sequences had the same V gene, J gene and CDR3. Public PML clonotypes were CDR3s found in two or more PML-onset samples but not found earlier, in controls, or in public databases. CDR3 amino acid composition by position was analyzed with Skylign using the observed count method. TCRdb took over this immuneACCESS table, retaining in-frame rearrangements with V and J assigned. Such tables are incomplete; in checked studies, under half of the missing clones stem from an unresolved V gene, and the remainder is unexplained. V and J calls and clone size are those listed in that table; D and trimming were worked out from the DNA. The sample table holds about 30,000 clones, of which more than 85% were seen once. The ten largest clonotypes hold 1.9% of the sample.

The time point tag for this specimen amounts to: before natalizumab initiation. Every listed patient had earlier received interferon beta, and every PML patient was female. Blood samples at T0 were collected prior to the first natalizumab infusion. Ficoll-Hypaque density gradient centrifugation was used to isolate peripheral blood mononuclear cells. The sequence links TRBV6-1 to TRBJ1-1; 7 bases in between match TRBD1. The sequencing sample was made of PBMCs. The receptor comes from a man aged 25-45 years with multiple sclerosis. The sequenced DNA: TGTGCCACCGAAATCTACAGGGGCAACACTGAAGCTTTCTTT. Its amino acids are CATEIYRGNTEAFF.